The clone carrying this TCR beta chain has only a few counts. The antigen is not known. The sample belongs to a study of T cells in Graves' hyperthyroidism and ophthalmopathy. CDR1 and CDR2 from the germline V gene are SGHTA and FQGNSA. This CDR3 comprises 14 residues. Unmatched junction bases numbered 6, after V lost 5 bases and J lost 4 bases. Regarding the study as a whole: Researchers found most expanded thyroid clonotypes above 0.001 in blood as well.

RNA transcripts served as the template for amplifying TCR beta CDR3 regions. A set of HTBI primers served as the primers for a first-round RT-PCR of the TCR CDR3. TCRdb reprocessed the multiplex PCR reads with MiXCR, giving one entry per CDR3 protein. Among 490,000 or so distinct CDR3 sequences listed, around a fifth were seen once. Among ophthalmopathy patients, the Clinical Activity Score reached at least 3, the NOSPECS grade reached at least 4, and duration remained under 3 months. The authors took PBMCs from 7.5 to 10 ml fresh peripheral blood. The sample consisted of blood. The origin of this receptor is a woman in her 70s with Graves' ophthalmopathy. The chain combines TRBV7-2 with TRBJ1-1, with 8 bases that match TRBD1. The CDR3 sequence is CASSPRGQVTEAFF. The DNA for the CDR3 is TGTGCCAGCAGCCCCAGGGGGCAGGTCACTGAAGCTTTCTTT. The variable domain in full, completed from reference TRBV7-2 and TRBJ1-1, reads GAGVSQSPSNKVTEKGKDVELRCDPISGHTALYWYRQSLGQGLEFLIYFQGNSAPDKSGLPSDRFSAERTGGSVSTLTIQRTQQEDSAVYLCASSPRGQVTEAFFGQGTRLTVV.